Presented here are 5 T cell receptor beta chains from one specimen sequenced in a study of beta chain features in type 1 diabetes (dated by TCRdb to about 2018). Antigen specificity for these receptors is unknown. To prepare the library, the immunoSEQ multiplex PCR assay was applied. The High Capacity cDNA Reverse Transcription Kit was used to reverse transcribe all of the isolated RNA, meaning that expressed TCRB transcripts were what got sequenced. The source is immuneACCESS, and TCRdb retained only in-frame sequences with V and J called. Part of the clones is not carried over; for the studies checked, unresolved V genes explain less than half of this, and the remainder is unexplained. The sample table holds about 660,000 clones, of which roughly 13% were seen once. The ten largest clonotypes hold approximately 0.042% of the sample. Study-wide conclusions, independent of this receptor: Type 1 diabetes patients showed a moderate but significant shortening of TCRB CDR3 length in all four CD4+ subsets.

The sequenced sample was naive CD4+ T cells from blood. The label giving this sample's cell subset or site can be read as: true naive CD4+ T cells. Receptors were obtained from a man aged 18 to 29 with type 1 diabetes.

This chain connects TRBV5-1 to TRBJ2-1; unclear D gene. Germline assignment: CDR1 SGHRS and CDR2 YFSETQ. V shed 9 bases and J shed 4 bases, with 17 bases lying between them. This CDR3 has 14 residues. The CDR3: CATQTGSMYNEQFF. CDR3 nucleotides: TGCGCCACCCAGACGGGCTCTATGTACAATGAGCAGTTCTTC. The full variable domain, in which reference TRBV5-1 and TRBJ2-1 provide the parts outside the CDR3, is KAGVTQTPRYLIKTRGQQVTLSCSPISGHRSVSWYQQTPGQGLQFLFEYFSETQRNKGNFPGRFSGRQFSNSRSEMNVSTLELGDSALYLCATQTGSMYNEQFFGPGTRLTVL.

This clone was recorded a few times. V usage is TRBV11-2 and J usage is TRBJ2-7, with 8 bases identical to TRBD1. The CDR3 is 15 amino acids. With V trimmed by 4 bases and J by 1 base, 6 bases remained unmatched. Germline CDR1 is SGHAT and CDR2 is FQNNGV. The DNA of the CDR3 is TGTGCCAGCAGCTCATCCCGGGACAGGTCCTACGAGCAGTACTTC. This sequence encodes CASSSSRDRSYEQYF.

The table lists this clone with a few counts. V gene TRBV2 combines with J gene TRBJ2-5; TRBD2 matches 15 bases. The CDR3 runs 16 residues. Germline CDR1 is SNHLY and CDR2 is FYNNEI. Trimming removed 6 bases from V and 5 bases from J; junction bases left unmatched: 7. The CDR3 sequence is CASRGLAGGTGETQYF. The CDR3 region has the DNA TGTGCCAGCAGGGGACTAGCGGGAGGAACCGGGGAGACCCAGTACTTC.

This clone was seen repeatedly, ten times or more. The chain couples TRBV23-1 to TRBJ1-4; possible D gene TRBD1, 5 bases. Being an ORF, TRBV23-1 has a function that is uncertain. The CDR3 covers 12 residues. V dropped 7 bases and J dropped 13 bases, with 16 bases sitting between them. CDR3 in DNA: TGCGCCAGCACCCCGCGGGGGGGTACACTGTTTTTT. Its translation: CASTPRGGTLFF.

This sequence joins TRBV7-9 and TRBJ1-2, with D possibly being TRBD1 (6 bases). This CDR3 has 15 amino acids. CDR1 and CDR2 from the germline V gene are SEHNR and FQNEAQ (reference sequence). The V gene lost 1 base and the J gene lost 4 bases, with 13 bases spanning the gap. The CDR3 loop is CASSLERTVSYGYTF. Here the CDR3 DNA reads TGTGCCAGCAGCTTAGAACGGACAGTTAGCTATGGCTACACCTTC.